A selection of T cell receptor beta chains follows, all from one sample in a study of radiation and T cells in renal cell carcinoma. Sequencing used immunoSEQ multiplex PCR; TCRdb keeps in-frame clones, though not all of them. This table holds some 130,000 clones, about 81% found once. This specimen was blood, taken from a patient whose treatment included radiotherapy and nephrectomy. The receptors were sampled from a woman aged 60 to 75 with renal cell carcinoma. Both conserved end residues are part of each CDR3. The D gene is left open where the match is weak. Expanded clones are given a class, and other clones once, few, many or no size at all.

cdr3_nt	cdr3_aa	j_call	v_call	d_call	clone_size
TGTGCCATCAGTGCGGGGGTCTATGGCTACACCTTC	CAISAGVYGYTF	TRBJ1-2	TRBV10-3	-	few
TGTGCCAGCAGCCCAGGGTACGGCTACACCTTC	CASSPGYGYTF	TRBJ1-2	TRBV7-2	-	few
TGTGCCACCCTCCTGAACACTGAAGCTTTCTTT	CATLLNTEAFF	TRBJ1-1	TRBV10-3	-	-
TGTGCCAGCGGGGAGAGGCGAGAGACCCAGTACTTC	CASGERRETQYF	TRBJ2-5	TRBV28	-	-
TGTGCCAGCAGCGGGGAAGACGACACTGAAGCTTTCTTT	CASSGEDDTEAFF	TRBJ1-1	TRBV9	-	-
TGTGCCTGGAGACCTCCGGGACAGGGGTATGGCTACACCTTC	CAWRPPGQGYGYTF	TRBJ1-2	TRBV30	TRBD1	once
TGTGCCAGCAGCTTAGTAGCGACTAGCACAGATACGCAGTATTTT	CASSLVATSTDTQYF	TRBJ2-3	TRBV7-2	-	-
TGTGCCAGCAGCTCCCCTAGCGGGGCCTACGAGCAGTACTTC	CASSSPSGAYEQYF	TRBJ2-7	TRBV28	TRBD2	-
TGTGCCAGCAGCTCGGGACTAGCGGGGGGTTACGAGCAGTACTTC	CASSSGLAGGYEQYF	TRBJ2-7	TRBV14	TRBD2	-
TGTGCCATCAGTGAACTAGGGACAGGGTTCGCCTCTCAGTACGAGCAGTACTTC	CAISELGTGFASQYEQYF	TRBJ2-7	TRBV10-3	TRBD1	-
TGTGCCAGCCACCGGGACGGCCTCGGGTACGGGTACGAGCAGTACTTC	CASHRDGLGYGYEQYF	TRBJ2-7	TRBV2	-	-
TGTGCCAGTAGTCCGACAGGGGGCGGAGATACGCAGTATTTT	CASSPTGGGDTQYF	TRBJ2-3	TRBV19	TRBD1	-
TGTGCCAGCAGCTCCCGAACTAGCGGGGTGGCAGATACGCAGTATTTT	CASSSRTSGVADTQYF	TRBJ2-3	TRBV9	TRBD2	-
TGTGCCAGCAGTTACGGGACAGGGGTCGCTGAAGCTTTCTTT	CASSYGTGVAEAFF	TRBJ1-1	TRBV6-5	TRBD1	medium-sized
TGCGCCAGCAGCCAAGTGGTGCTGGCGGAAGAAGGAGAGACCCAGTACTTC	CASSQVVLAEEGETQYF	TRBJ2-5	TRBV4-1	-	few
TGCGCCAGCAGCCAGGTGGACATGGGACTAATCTCTGGAAACACCATATATTTT	CASSQVDMGLISGNTIYF	TRBJ1-3	TRBV4-1	-	-
TGTGCCAGCAGCAGGATGTCGACTTCAACTAATGAAAAACTGTTTTTT	CASSRMSTSTNEKLFF	TRBJ1-4	TRBV7-2	-	-
TGTGCCACAGGTAGAGGGGGCACTGAAGCTTTCTTT	CATGRGGTEAFF	TRBJ1-1	TRBV15	-	-
TGCGCCAGCAGCTTGGGGTCTGGGACAGGCAGCCACAATGAGCAGTTCTTC	CASSLGSGTGSHNEQFF	TRBJ2-1	TRBV5-1	TRBD1	-
TGTGCCTGGAGTGGGTCCGGGCCGCCACTCTACAATGAGCAGTTCTTC	CAWSGSGPPLYNEQFF	TRBJ2-1	TRBV30	-	-
TGTGCCAGCAGTTACGGTGGGGAGTCCTACGAGCAGTACTTC	CASSYGGESYEQYF	TRBJ2-7	TRBV6-6	-	once
TGTGCCAGCAGCTTAGTGGGGACTAGCGGGAGGGCCTACGAGCAGTACTTC	CASSLVGTSGRAYEQYF	TRBJ2-7	TRBV7-9	TRBD2	-
TGTGCCAGCAGTTTAAGTCTTCTAACCTACAATGAGCAGTTCTTC	CASSLSLLTYNEQFF	TRBJ2-1	TRBV27	-	-
TGTGCCACTAGACTAGATGCCGTGAATGAGCAGTTCTTC	CATRLDAVNEQFF	TRBJ2-1	TRBV10-3	-	-
TGTGCCAGCAGCCAAGCCAGGGGGAACACTGAAGCTTTCTTT	CASSQARGNTEAFF	TRBJ1-1	TRBV4-2	-	-
TGTGCCAGCAGCGTAGGGGGACTAGCGGTAAATGAGCAGTTCTTC	CASSVGGLAVNEQFF	TRBJ2-1	TRBV9	TRBD2	-
TGTGCCAGCAGTTTCCAGGGGTGGATAGAGACCCAGTACTTC	CASSFQGWIETQYF	TRBJ2-5	TRBV28	-	-
TGTGCCAGTATTTCACGCCTCACCGGGGAGCTGTTTTTT	CASISRLTGELFF	TRBJ2-2	TRBV19	-	-
TGTGCCAGCAGCTTATTGGGACGGGGTGAAGCTTTCTTT	CASSLLGRGEAFF	TRBJ1-1	TRBV5-8	-	-
TGCGCCAGCAGCCTCTCGAGAGCGGGAGTGGGAGAGACCCAGTACTTC	CASSLSRAGVGETQYF	TRBJ2-5	TRBV4-1	TRBD2	few
TGTGCCAGCAGCACAGCTCCCTGGGGGGAGACCCAGTACTTC	CASSTAPWGETQYF	TRBJ2-5	TRBV5-5	-	-
TGTGCCAGCAGCGACCGGGACAGGGAGGTAGAGACCCAGTACTTC	CASSDRDREVETQYF	TRBJ2-5	TRBV9	TRBD1	-
TGTGCCAGCACCCGGGACCTGGGTGACGATCAGCCCCAGCATTTT	CASTRDLGDDQPQHF	TRBJ1-5	TRBV6-1	-	-
TGTGCCAGCAGTACTAGCGGGGCCTTCTACGAGCAGTACTTC	CASSTSGAFYEQYF	TRBJ2-7	TRBV6-1	TRBD2	-
TGTGCCAGCAGCGGGACACCCGCGAACACCGGGGAGCTGTTTTTT	CASSGTPANTGELFF	TRBJ2-2	TRBV11-2	-	few
TGTGCCAGCAGCCGTCTGAACACTGAAGCTTTCTTT	CASSRLNTEAFF	TRBJ1-1	TRBV5-6	-	-
TGTGCCAGCGCCTGGGGGGGACTCACCGGGGAGCTGTTTTTT	CASAWGGLTGELFF	TRBJ2-2	TRBV5-8	TRBD2	-
TGCAGCGTTGATCTGACTAGCGGGAGCTATGAGCAGTTCTTC	CSVDLTSGSYEQFF	TRBJ2-1	TRBV29-1	TRBD2	-
TGTGCTAGTGGTTTGAGCAGTGGCCTAAGCAATCAGCCCCAGCATTTT	CASGLSSGLSNQPQHF	TRBJ1-5	TRBV12-5	-	-
TGCGCCAGCAGAGGGGATCACTATGGCTACACCTTC	CASRGDHYGYTF	TRBJ1-2	TRBV5-1	-	-
TGTGCCAGTAGTATAGACGCCGGGACAGGGGGCTTGGATAATTCACCCCTCCACTTT	CASSIDAGTGGLDNSPLHF	TRBJ1-6	TRBV19	TRBD1	few
TGTGCCATCAGTGAAGAGGGAAACTATGGCTACACCTTC	CAISEEGNYGYTF	TRBJ1-2	TRBV10-3	-	-
TGTGCCAGCAGCTTTACTAGCGGGACCCGCGACAATGAGCAGTTCTTC	CASSFTSGTRDNEQFF	TRBJ2-1	TRBV13	TRBD2	once
TGTGCCAGCAGTTTATCGCTAGGGCCCTCCTACGAGCAGTACTTC	CASSLSLGPSYEQYF	TRBJ2-7	TRBV27	-	-
TGCGCCAGCAGCTCGCCGGGACAGGGAAATGAAAAACTGTTTTTT	CASSSPGQGNEKLFF	TRBJ1-4	TRBV5-1	TRBD1	-
TGTGCCAGCAGCCAAGTAAATCAGCCCCAGCATTTT	CASSQVNQPQHF	TRBJ1-5	TRBV4-2	-	-
TGTGCCAGCAGCAAAGGCGTCGGGACAGACTACGAGCAGTACTTC	CASSKGVGTDYEQYF	TRBJ2-7	TRBV21-1	-	-
TGTGCCAGTAGTATCCGACACAGGGCCGATCAGCCCCAGCATTTT	CASSIRHRADQPQHF	TRBJ1-5	TRBV19	-	few
TGTGCCAGCAGTGCCGACAGTACTAGCACAGATACGCAGTATTTT	CASSADSTSTDTQYF	TRBJ2-3	TRBV27	-	once
TGTGCCAGTAGTATAGCATTGACATTCCTCAACTCTGGGGCCAACGTCCTGACTTTC	CASSIALTFLNSGANVLTF	TRBJ2-6	TRBV19	-	once
TGTGCCAGCAGTCCCCCCGGGGTGGTCTACGAGCAGTACTTC	CASSPPGVVYEQYF	TRBJ2-7	TRBV28	-	once
TGTGCCAGTAAAATTCCGGGCCAGAGGAACACCATATATTTT	CASKIPGQRNTIYF	TRBJ1-3	TRBV19	-	-
TGTGCCAGTAGTATTGGGGCGGGTAAGACTGAAGCTTTCTTT	CASSIGAGKTEAFF	TRBJ1-1	TRBV19	-	-
TGTGCCAGCAGTTTCCCCGTAGGTAGTACAGATACGCAGTATTTT	CASSFPVGSTDTQYF	TRBJ2-3	TRBV28	-	-
TGTGCCAGCAGTCCACGACAGGTTAACTACGGCTACACCTTC	CASSPRQVNYGYTF	TRBJ1-2	TRBV6-5	-	-
TGTGCCTGGAGTCCCAAGGAGGGAGGGCAGACAGGGTCCTACGAGCAGTACTTC	CAWSPKEGGQTGSYEQYF	TRBJ2-7	TRBV30	-	-
TGTGCCAGCAGTTACTCGAGGGGCGGCGGCTACACCTTC	CASSYSRGGGYTF	TRBJ1-2	TRBV6-6	-	-
TGTGCCAGTAGTAGGTATGAAGGGATCAATCAGCCCCAGCATTTT	CASSRYEGINQPQHF	TRBJ1-5	TRBV19	-	-
TGTGCCAGCGGAGGACAGGGCGCGGGAGGGACCCAGTACTTC	CASGGQGAGGTQYF	TRBJ2-5	TRBV2	-	-
TGTGCCAGCAGCCCCTTGCCCAGGGGCGCGGGTGAGCAGTTCTTC	CASSPLPRGAGEQFF	TRBJ2-1	TRBV7-2	-	few